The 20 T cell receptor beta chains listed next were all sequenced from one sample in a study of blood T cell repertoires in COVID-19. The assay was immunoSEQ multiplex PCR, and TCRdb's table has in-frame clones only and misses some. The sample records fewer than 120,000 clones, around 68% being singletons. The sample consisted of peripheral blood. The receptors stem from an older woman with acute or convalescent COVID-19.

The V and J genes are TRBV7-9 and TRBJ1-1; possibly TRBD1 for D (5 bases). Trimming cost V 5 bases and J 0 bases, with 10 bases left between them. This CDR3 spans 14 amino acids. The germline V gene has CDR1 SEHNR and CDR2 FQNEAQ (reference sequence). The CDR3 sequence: CASSPSGMNTEAFF. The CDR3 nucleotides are TGTGCCAGCAGCCCGTCAGGGATGAACACTGAAGCTTTCTTT.

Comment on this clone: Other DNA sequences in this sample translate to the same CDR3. The CDR3 sequence: CASSVQGGNSPLHF. In nucleotides, the CDR3 is TGTGCCAGCAGCGTTCAGGGAGGTAATTCACCCCTCCACTTT. The chain links TRBV9 to TRBJ1-6; D perhaps matches TRBD1 (5 bases). The germline CDR1 and CDR2 sequences are SGDLS and YYNGEE. The CDR3 totals 14 residues. V was shortened by 2 bases and J by 6 bases, with 9 bases between the two germline ends. Full variable domain (rest looked up from reference TRBV9 and TRBJ1-6): DSGVTQTPKHLITATGQRVTLRCSPRSGDLSVYWYQQSLDQGLQFLIQYYNGEERAKGNILERFSAQQFPDLHSELNLSSLELGDSALYFCASSVQGGNSPLHFGNGTRLTVT.

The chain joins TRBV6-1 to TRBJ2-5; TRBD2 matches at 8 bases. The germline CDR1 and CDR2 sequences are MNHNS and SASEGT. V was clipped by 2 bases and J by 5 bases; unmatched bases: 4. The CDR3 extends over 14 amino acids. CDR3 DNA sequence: TGTGCCAGCAGTGAACGGGGGGGATCGGAGACCCAGTACTTC. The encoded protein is CASSERGGSETQYF.

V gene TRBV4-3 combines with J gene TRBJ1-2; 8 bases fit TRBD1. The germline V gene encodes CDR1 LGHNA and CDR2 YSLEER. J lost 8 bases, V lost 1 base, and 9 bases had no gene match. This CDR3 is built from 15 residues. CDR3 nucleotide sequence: TGCGCCAGCAGCCAAGGTCAGGGGGCTTTGTGGGGCTACACCTTC. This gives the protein CASSQGQGALWGYTF.

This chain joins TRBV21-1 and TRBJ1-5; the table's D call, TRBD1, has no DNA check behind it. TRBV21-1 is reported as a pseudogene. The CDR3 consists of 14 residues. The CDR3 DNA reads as TGCCATCTATGCTGGGGGCGACTTGATCAGCCCCAGCATTTT. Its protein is CHLCWGRLDQPQHF.

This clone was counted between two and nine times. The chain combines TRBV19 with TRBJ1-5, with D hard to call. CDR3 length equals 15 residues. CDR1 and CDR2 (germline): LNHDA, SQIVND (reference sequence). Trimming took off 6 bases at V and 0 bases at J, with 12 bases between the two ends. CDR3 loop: CASRREHYSNQPQHF. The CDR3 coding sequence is TGTGCCAGTAGACGGGAGCATTATAGCAATCAGCCCCAGCATTTT.

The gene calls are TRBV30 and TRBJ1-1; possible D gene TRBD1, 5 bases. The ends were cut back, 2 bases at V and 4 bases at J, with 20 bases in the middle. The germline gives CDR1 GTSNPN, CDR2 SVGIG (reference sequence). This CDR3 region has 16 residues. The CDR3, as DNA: TGTGCCTGGAGTCCCCAGAAGGGCGGACAAAGCACTGAAGCTTTCTTT. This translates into CAWSPQKGGQSTEAFF. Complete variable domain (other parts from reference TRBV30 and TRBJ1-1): SQTIHQWPATLVQPVGSPLSLECTVEGTSNPNLYWYRQAAGRGLQLLFYSVGIGQISSEVPQNLSASRPQDRQFILSSKKLLLSDSGFYLCAWSPQKGGQSTEAFFGQGTRLTVV.

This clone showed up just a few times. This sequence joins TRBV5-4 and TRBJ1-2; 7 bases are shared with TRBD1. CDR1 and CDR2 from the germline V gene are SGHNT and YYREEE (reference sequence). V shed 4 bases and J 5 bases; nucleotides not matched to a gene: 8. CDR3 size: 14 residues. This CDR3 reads CASSVTGVGYGYTF. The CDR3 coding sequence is TGTGCCAGCAGCGTCACAGGGGTCGGTTATGGCTACACCTTC.

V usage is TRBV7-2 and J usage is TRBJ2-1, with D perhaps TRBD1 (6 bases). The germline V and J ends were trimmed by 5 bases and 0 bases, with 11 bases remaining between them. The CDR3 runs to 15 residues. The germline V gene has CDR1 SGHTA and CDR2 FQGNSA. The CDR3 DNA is TGTGCCAGCAGCCTGGACAGAAACTCCTACAATGAGCAGTTCTTC. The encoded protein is CASSLDRNSYNEQFF.

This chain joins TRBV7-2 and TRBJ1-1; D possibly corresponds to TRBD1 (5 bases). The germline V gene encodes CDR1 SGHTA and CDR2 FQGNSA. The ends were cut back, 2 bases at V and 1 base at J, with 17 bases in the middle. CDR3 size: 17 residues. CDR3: CASSLFPEQTGNTEAFF. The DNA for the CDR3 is TGTGCCAGCAGCTTATTCCCGGAACAAACAGGGAACACTGAAGCTTTCTTT. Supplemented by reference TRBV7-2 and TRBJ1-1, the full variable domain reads GAGVSQSPSNKVTEKGKDVELRCDPISGHTALYWYRQSLGQGLEFLIYFQGNSAPDKSGLPSDRFSAERTGGSVSTLTIQRTQQEDSAVYLCASSLFPEQTGNTEAFFGQGTRLTVV.

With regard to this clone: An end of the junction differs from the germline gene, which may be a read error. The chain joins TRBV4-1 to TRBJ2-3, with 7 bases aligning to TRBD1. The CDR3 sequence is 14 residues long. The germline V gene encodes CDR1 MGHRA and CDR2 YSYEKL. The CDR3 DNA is TGCGCCAGCAGCCAAGATATAAGTTCGGGGACAGTGAATTTT. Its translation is CASSQDISSGTVNF.

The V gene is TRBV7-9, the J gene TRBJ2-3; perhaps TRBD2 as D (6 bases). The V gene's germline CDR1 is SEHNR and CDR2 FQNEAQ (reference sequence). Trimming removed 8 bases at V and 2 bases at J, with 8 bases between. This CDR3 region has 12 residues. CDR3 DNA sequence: TGTGCCAGCGGGACTTTCACAGATACGCAGTATTTT. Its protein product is CASGTFTDTQYF.

The CDR3 nucleotides are TGTGCCAGCAGCTTGTCGCCCGGGGGGGATATCCAGCCCCAGCATTTT. Its translation: CASSLSPGGDIQPQHF. This sequence joins TRBV5-5 and TRBJ1-5; D is possibly TRBD1 (5 bases). This CDR3 is built from 16 residues. Trimming stripped 1 base from V and 7 bases from J, with 18 bases between. The germline V gene has CDR1 SGHKS and CDR2 YYEKEE (reference sequence).

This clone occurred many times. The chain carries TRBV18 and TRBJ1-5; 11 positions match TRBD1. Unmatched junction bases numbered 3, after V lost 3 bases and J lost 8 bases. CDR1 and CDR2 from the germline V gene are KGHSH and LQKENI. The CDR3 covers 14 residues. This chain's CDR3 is CASSPGQGAEPQHF. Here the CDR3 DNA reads TGTGCCAGCTCACCTGGACAGGGGGCCGAGCCCCAGCATTTT.

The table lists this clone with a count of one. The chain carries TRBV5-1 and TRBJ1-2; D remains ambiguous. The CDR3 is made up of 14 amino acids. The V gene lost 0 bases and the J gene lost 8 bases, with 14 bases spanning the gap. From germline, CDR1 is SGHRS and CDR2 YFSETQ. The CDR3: CASSLAPGMKGYTF. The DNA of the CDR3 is TGCGCCAGCAGCTTGGCTCCGGGTATGAAAGGCTACACCTTC.

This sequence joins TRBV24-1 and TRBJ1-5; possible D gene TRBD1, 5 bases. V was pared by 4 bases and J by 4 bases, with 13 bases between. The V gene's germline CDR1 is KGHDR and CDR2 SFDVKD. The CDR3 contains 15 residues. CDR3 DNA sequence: TGTGCCACCAGTGAGGCGGGGCGTACGAATCAGCCCCAGCATTTT. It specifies CATSEAGRTNQPQHF.

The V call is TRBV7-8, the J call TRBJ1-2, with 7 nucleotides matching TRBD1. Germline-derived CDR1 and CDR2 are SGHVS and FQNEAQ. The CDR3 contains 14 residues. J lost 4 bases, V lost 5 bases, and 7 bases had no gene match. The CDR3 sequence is CASSRDRLSYGYTF. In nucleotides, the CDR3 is TGTGCCAGCAGCCGGGACAGACTGTCCTATGGCTACACCTTC.

CDR3 in DNA: TGTGCCAGCGCGGAGGCTAGCGGGGGTCTAGGGCAGTACTTC. Translating it yields CASAEASGGLGQYF. The chain links TRBV6-5 to TRBJ2-7; 10 bases fit TRBD2. The CDR3 has 14 residues. V lost 8 bases, J lost 9 bases, and 13 bases stayed unmatched. Germline V CDR1 and CDR2: MNHEY, SVGAGI.

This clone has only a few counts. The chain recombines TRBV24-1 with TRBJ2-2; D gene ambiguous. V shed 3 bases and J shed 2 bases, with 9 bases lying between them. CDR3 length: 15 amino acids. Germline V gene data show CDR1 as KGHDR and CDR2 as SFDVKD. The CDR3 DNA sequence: TGTGCCACCAGTGATCAGGTCATTAACACCGGGGAGCTGTTTTTT. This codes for CATSDQVINTGELFF.

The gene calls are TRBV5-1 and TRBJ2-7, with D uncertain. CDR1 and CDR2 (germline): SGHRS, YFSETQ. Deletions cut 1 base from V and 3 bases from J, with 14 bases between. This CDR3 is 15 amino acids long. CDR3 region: CASSLMAQPVYEQYF. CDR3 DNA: TGCGCCAGCAGCTTGATGGCTCAACCTGTCTACGAGCAGTACTTC.